The subject of this entry is one T cell receptor (beta chain). These data are taken from a study of blood T cell repertoires in COVID-19. Study information: The analysed material was cDNA or gDNA that came from T cells, B-cell-depleted T cells, or PBMCs.

Clones were read by immunoSEQ multiplex PCR, and TCRdb kept only the in-frame ones, dropping some. The sample includes 200,000 to 300,000 clones, approximately 83% of them seen just once. CDR1 MNHEY and CDR2 SVGAGI come from the germline V gene. V lost 10 bases to trimming and J lost 7 bases, with 22 bases between them. This CDR3 is built from 14 residues. This chain connects TRBV6-5 to TRBJ2-5, with TRBD1 as a possible D gene (6 bases). Sequencing used peripheral blood. The receptor's source is a woman aged 25 to 45 who had recovered from COVID-19. This chain's CDR3 is CATTNNRETGTQYF. The CDR3 DNA is TGTGCCACCACGAATAACAGGGAAACGGGGACCCAGTACTTC.